Each of the 9 T cell receptor beta chains below was sequenced from the same sample in a study of spatial heterogeneity in lung cancer. Time point meaning: sample taken at primary tumor resection. Unsorted whole RNA of tumor, nontumor lung or frozen PBMC was sequenced. TCRdb fed the 5' RACE reads into MiXCR, producing one record per CDR3 protein. The data contain tens of thousands of distinct CDR3 sequences, 13% of them singletons. Sequencing was performed on PBMCs, taken at surgery. The receptors here all came from a male donor with early-stage non-small cell lung cancer.

The sample holds a few counts of this clonotype. The chain employs TRBV5-1 and TRBJ2-5; D is uncertain. The ends were cut back, 0 bases at V and 5 bases at J, with 8 bases in the middle. Germline CDR1 reads SGHRS; CDR2 reads YFSETQ. The CDR3 runs to 13 residues. The CDR3 nucleotides are TGCGCCAGCAGCTTGGAGGTGAGGGAGACCCAGTACTTC. Translated: CASSLEVRETQYF.

About this clonotype: This sequence may be a read error, since a much larger clone differs from it by one base. V gene TRBV27 combines with J gene TRBJ2-1; D call uncertain. Germline CDR1 reads MNHEY; CDR2 reads SMNVEV (reference sequence). Deletions cut 2 bases from V and 4 bases from J, with 6 bases between. CDR3 size: 13 residues. The CDR3 here is CASSLENYNEQFF. CDR3 coding DNA: TGTGCCAGCAGTTTAGAGAATTACAATGAGCAGTTCTTC.

In this sample, this clonotype turned up a few times. V usage is TRBV14 and J usage is TRBJ1-1; D remains ambiguous. This CDR3 contains 14 residues. The ends were cut back, 0 bases at V and 9 bases at J, with 14 bases in the middle. Looked up from germline, CDR1 is SGHDN and CDR2 is FVKESK. The CDR3 loop is CASSQEAVSSQAFF. CDR3 DNA: TGTGCCAGCAGCCAAGAGGCAGTTTCAAGCCAAGCTTTCTTT.

This chain connects TRBV20-1 to TRBJ1-5; TRBD1 matches at 8 bases. The ends lost 6 bases at V and 6 bases at J; junction bases unmatched: 7. In germline, CDR1 is DFQATT, CDR2 SNEGSKA (reference sequence). CDR3 length: 13 residues. The CDR3 sequence: CSASDRGGQPQHF. In DNA, the CDR3 is TGCAGTGCGTCAGACAGGGGAGGTCAGCCCCAGCATTTT.

The V and J genes are TRBV6-5 and TRBJ2-1; 7 nucleotides line up with TRBD1. The CDR3 is 15 amino acids. Germline CDR1 and CDR2: MNHEY and SVGAGI. V dropped 4 bases and J dropped 5; count of bases not matched to a gene: 8. The CDR3, as DNA: TGTGCCAGCAGTTCCTTCGAGGGGGCTAACAATGAGCAGTTCTTC. It yields the protein CASSSFEGANNEQFF.

This sequence joins TRBV7-2 and TRBJ2-5; D is unresolved. The germline V gene encodes CDR1 SGHTA and CDR2 FQGNSA. CDR3 length: 13 residues. V was trimmed by 1 base and J by 5 bases, leaving 8 bases between them. The DNA for the CDR3 is TGTGCCAGCAGCTTAGGCCCGAAGGAGACCCAGTACTTC. Translating it yields CASSLGPKETQYF. The variable domain in full, with the rest retrieved from reference TRBV7-2 and TRBJ2-5, is GAGVSQSPSNKVTEKGKDVELRCDPISGHTALYWYRQSLGQGLEFLIYFQGNSAPDKSGLPSDRFSAERTGGSVSTLTIQRTQQEDSAVYLCASSLGPKETQYFGPGTRLLVL.

This clonotype was seen a handful of times. The chain joins TRBV5-4 to TRBJ2-2; D may be TRBD2 (6 bases). The CDR3 runs 14 residues. The V gene lost 4 bases and the J gene lost 4 bases, with 11 bases spanning the gap. Germline values: CDR1 SGHNT, CDR2 YYREEE (reference sequence). CDR3 amino acids: CASSIRDSTGELFF. For the CDR3, the DNA is TGTGCCAGCAGCATACGGGACTCCACCGGGGAGCTGTTTTTT. Variable domain in full (rest from reference TRBV5-4 and TRBJ2-2): ETGVTQSPTHLIKTRGQQVTLRCSSQSGHNTVSWYQQALGQGPQFIFQYYREEENGRGNFPPRFSGLQFPNYSSELNVNALELDDSALYLCASSIRDSTGELFFGEGSRLTVL.

V is TRBV6-1 and J is TRBJ2-2; D possibly corresponds to TRBD2 (6 bases). Germline CDR1 is MNHNS and CDR2 is SASEGT. The CDR3 runs to 12 residues. Trimming pared 8 bases from V and 5 bases from J, leaving 9 bases between. CDR3 DNA: TGTGCCAGCCCCCGGGAGACCGGGGAGCTGTTTTTT. Its protein product is CASPRETGELFF.

This clonotype has at least ten counts. The rearrangement links TRBV7-6 to TRBJ1-1; TRBD1 aligns across 8 bases. V lost 1 base to trimming and J lost 4 bases; unmatched junction nucleotides: 5. CDR1 is SGHVS, CDR2 FNYEAQ, per germline. The CDR3 contains 15 residues. The CDR3 region has the DNA TGTGCCAGCAGCTTAGAGGACAGGGTGGGCACTGAAGCTTTCTTT. This encodes CASSLEDRVGTEAFF. Drawing the rest from reference TRBV7-6 and TRBJ1-1, the complete variable domain is GAGVSQSPRYKVTKRGQDVALRCDPISGHVSLYWYRQALGQGPEFLTYFNYEAQQDKSGLPNDRFSAERPEGSISTLTIQRTEQRDSAMYRCASSLEDRVGTEAFFGQGTRLTVV.